This T cell receptor (beta chain) originates from a study of liver allograft versus peripheral blood T cells. Whole-study context: Recipients' peripheral blood supplied the T cell receptor repertoires against which those in transplanted livers were compared. Study results and limitations: T cell receptor repertoires inside liver allografts reportedly differed from those in peripheral blood.

This clonotype rates as medium-sized (0.01 to 0.1%). Its cognate antigen is unknown. V lost 5 bases to trimming and J lost 6 bases, with 14 bases between them. CDR1 and CDR2 from the germline V gene are MNHNS and SASEGT. There are 14 residues in the CDR3. TCRdb reprocessed the reads with MiXCR, giving one entry per CDR3 protein. The table lists thousands of distinct CDR3 sequences, approximately 16% of them singletons. The clonotype originates from a human patient who had a liver transplant. Some T cells may be provided by the graft donor. V gene TRBV6-1 combines with J gene TRBJ1-5, with a tentative D call TRBD1 (5 bases). The CDR3, as DNA: TGTGCCAGCAGTTTGCAGGGAAACAGTCAGCCCCAGCATTTT. Amino acids: CASSLQGNSQPQHF.